This T cell receptor beta chain was retrieved from a study of cytomegalovirus exposure and HLA in healthy donors. Turning to the study itself: An analysis done earlier identified around 100 million unique TCR beta sequences from about 179 million T cells. Assignment to the Caucasian-associated ancestry cluster applied to over 70% of the approximately 400 genotyped donors.

The PCR ran on 60 Vbeta and 13 Jbeta primers. TCRdb's copy holds only in-frame clones and misses some; the assay was immunoSEQ multiplex PCR. This sample has 150,000 to 160,000 clones; 70% to 80% occur once, and the top ten carry approximately 8%. On this clone itself: Antigen specificity is unknown.

Regarding the study as a whole: Associated with cytomegalovirus, according to the listing, were about 160 TCR beta chains.

V dropped 4 bases and J dropped 7 bases, with 19 bases sitting between them. The CDR3 loop spans 16 amino acids. Germline CDR1 and CDR2: LNHDA and SQIVND (reference sequence). The clonotype originates from a man aged 25 to 40 in good health and CMV-seropositive. The V gene is TRBV19, the J gene TRBJ1-4; D gene unclear. Specimen: PBMCs. CDR3 amino acids: CASSTYRTQLLEKLFF. In DNA, the CDR3 is TGTGCCAGTAGTACCTACAGAACCCAACTCCTTGAAAAACTGTTTTTT.